This T cell receptor (beta chain) derives from a study of monozygotic twins with inflammatory bowel disease. The template-switching step introduced UMIs that carried a 6-nucleotide sample barcode. TCRdb reprocessed the 5' RACE reads, keeping one entry per CDR3 protein, no DNA. This sample's clone table lists approximately 300,000 distinct CDR3 sequences. Findings and caveats of the study: TCRbeta inverse Simpson diversity was decreased in IBD patients versus healthy co-twins.

The CDR3 covers 13 residues. The germline CDR1 and CDR2 sequences are KGHDR and SFDVKD. In regard to this clonotype: Antigen specificity is unknown.

Sequenced material: blood. This TCR was sampled from a human donor with ulcerative colitis or Crohn's disease, or a healthy co-twin of an affected twin (not recorded which). The chain employs TRBV24-1 and TRBJ2-1; TCRdb calls TRBD2, which cannot be checked without DNA. CDR3 amino acids: CATSASGIPEQFF.